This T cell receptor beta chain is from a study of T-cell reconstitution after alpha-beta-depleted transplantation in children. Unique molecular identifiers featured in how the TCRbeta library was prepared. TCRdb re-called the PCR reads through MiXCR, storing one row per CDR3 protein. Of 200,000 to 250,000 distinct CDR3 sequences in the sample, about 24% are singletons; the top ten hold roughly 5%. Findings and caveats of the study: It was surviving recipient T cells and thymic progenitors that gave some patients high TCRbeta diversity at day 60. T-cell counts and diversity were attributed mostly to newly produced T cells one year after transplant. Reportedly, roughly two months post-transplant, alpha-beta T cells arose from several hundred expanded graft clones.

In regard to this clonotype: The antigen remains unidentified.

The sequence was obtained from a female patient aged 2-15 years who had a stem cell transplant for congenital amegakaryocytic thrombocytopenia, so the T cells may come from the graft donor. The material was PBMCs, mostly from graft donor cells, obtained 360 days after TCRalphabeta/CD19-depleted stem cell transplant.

The CDR3 region is CATSDATGLAKSSYNEQFF. As DNA, the CDR3 is TGTGCCACCAGTGATGCCACGGGACTAGCGAAGAGCTCCTACAATGAGCAGTTCTTC. The chain links TRBV24-1 to TRBJ2-1; 10 bases align to TRBD2. The germline gives CDR1 KGHDR, CDR2 SFDVKD. CDR3 length: 19 amino acids. The ends lost 3 bases at V and 0 bases at J; junction bases unmatched: 10.